These 23 T cell receptor beta chains originate from one sample sequenced in a study of long-term antiretroviral therapy in people with HIV. Version v3.0 of the immunoSEQ assay was performed at survey level. Sequencing used immunoSEQ multiplex PCR; TCRdb keeps in-frame clones, though not all of them. The sample lists 25,000 to 35,000 clones, approximately 85% occurring once. The sample consisted of unsorted PBMCs, taken 0.8 years before starting antiretroviral therapy. The receptors shown here come from a man younger than 35 with HIV.

This sequence joins TRBV5-1 and TRBJ2-5; TRBD1 or TRBD2 may be the D gene (5 bases each). V was pared by 7 bases and J by 5 bases, with 18 bases between. The CDR3 length is 14 residues. Germline lookup yields CDR1 SGHRS and CDR2 YFSETQ. This CDR3 reads CASGTGAGEETQYF. The CDR3 DNA reads TGCGCCAGCGGCACCGGGGCCGGGGAGGAGACCCAGTACTTC.

The chain uses TRBV18 and TRBJ2-6; D unclear. The CDR3 extends over 14 amino acids. Trimming stripped 0 bases from V and 3 bases from J, with 3 bases between. Germline V gene lookup returns CDR1 KGHSH and CDR2 LQKENI. CDR3 region: CASSPPSGANVLTF. As DNA, the CDR3 is TGTGCCAGCTCACCACCGAGTGGGGCCAACGTCCTGACTTTC.

A remark on this clone: The same CDR3 also results from other DNA sequences found in this sample. This chain links TRBV30 with TRBJ2-1, with TRBD2 matching 11 bases. J gave up 9 bases and V 3 bases, and 16 bases lay outside the gene matches. The CDR3 is made up of 17 amino acids. CDR1 is GTSNPN, CDR2 SVGIG, per germline (reference sequence). The CDR3 sequence is CAWSVTSGELGGSEQFF. DNA for the CDR3: TGTGCCTGGAGCGTGACTAGCGGGGAGTTGGGCGGGTCTGAGCAGTTCTTC.

V is TRBV10-2 and J is TRBJ1-3; D perhaps matches TRBD1 (5 bases). This CDR3 is built from 18 residues. The V end was cut by 6 bases, the J end by 5 bases, with 26 bases between. Germline V lookup: CDR1 WSHSY, CDR2 SAAADI. The CDR3 DNA is TGCGCCAGCAGGGAGGGATTCGGTCTGGGGGAAAAGAGAAACACCATATATTTT. As protein: CASREGFGLGEKRNTIYF.

Comment on this clone: Other DNA variants within this sample encode the same CDR3. The CDR3 DNA reads as TGTGCCAGCAAAGGGGCGACAAGTCAAGTCCAGGTCCTCCACTTT. It translates to CASKGATSQVQVLHF. The V and J genes are TRBV25-1 and TRBJ1-6; the D gene is possibly TRBD1 (5 bases). CDR3 size: 15 residues. V lost 7 bases and J 15 bases, leaving 25 bases between the germline ends. Germline CDR1 and CDR2: MGHDK and SYGVNS.

This clone has just one count. The chain uses TRBV7-8 and TRBJ1-1; D call uncertain. This CDR3 contains 12 residues. The germline CDR1 and CDR2 sequences are SGHVS and FQNEAQ. V lost 5 bases, J lost 5 bases, and 9 bases lay in between. The CDR3 loop reads CASSPSRTEAFF. In DNA form, the CDR3 reads TGTGCCAGCAGCCCGAGCAGGACTGAAGCTTTCTTT.

This clone was found once. The CDR3: CASSLRIATNEKLFF. The CDR3 DNA sequence: TGCGCCAGCAGCTTAAGGATTGCAACTAATGAAAAACTGTTTTTT. The rearrangement links TRBV5-1 to TRBJ1-4; D ambiguous. Germline V gene lookup returns CDR1 SGHRS and CDR2 YFSETQ. The V gene lost 2 bases and the J gene lost 0 bases, with 8 bases spanning the gap. The CDR3 covers 15 residues.

This chain connects TRBV19 to TRBJ2-3; D is unresolved. Trimming pared 4 bases from V and 6 bases from J, leaving 14 bases between. Germline values: CDR1 LNHDA, CDR2 SQIVND (reference sequence). This CDR3 has 14 amino acids. CDR3 residues: CASSNPLRTDTQYF. The CDR3 bases are TGTGCCAGTAGTAATCCTCTCAGGACGGATACGCAGTATTTT.

The V gene is TRBV10-3, the J gene TRBJ2-7; no clear D gene. V shed 3 bases and J shed 4 bases, with 4 bases lying between them. Germline CDR1 reads ENHRY; CDR2 reads SYGVKD. The CDR3 extends over 11 amino acids. As DNA, the CDR3 is TGTGCCATCAGTGAAGGATACGAGCAGTACTTC. Its translation is CAISEGYEQYF.

The chain has TRBV27 and TRBJ2-2, with D possibly matching TRBD1 (6 bases). Germline CDR1 MNHEY, CDR2 SMNVEV (reference sequence). This CDR3 is built from 18 residues. V dropped 6 bases and J dropped 3 bases, with 23 bases sitting between them. Written as DNA, the CDR3 is TGTGCCAGCAGCTACGGGTGGACAGTTTCTGGTGACACCGGGGAGCTGTTTTTT. Its protein product is CASSYGWTVSGDTGELFF.

The rearrangement uses TRBV7-8 and TRBJ2-2; 8 bases match TRBD2. The J segment lost 6 bases and the V segment lost 7 bases, leaving 16 bases of the junction unmatched. CDR1 SGHVS and CDR2 FQNEAQ come from the germline V gene. CDR3 size: 17 residues. CDR3 DNA: TGTGCCAGCATCTCCCGCTGGGGGGCGGGGGGATCCGGGGAGCTGTTTTTT. Residues: CASISRWGAGGSGELFF.

The chain employs TRBV6-1 and TRBJ1-1; D gene unclear. The CDR3 length is 11 residues. Germline CDR1 reads MNHNS; CDR2 reads SASEGT. V lost 3 bases and J lost 1, with 0 bases in between. The CDR3 coding sequence is TGTGCCAGCAGTGAGAACACTGAAGCTTTCTTT. Translating gives CASSENTEAFF.

The chain is built from TRBV4-3 and TRBJ2-1; 7 bases map to TRBD2. Germline assignment: CDR1 LGHNA and CDR2 YSLEER. Losses at the gene ends were 1 base for V and 8 bases for J; bases not matched to a gene: 8. The CDR3 length is 15 residues. CDR3 region: CASSQGGGSGDEQFF. CDR3 sequence (DNA): TGCGCCAGCAGCCAAGGGGGCGGGAGTGGGGATGAGCAGTTCTTC.

This chain joins TRBV5-1 and TRBJ2-7, with a possible D match to TRBD2 (5 bases). There are 14 residues in the CDR3. Germline V gives CDR1 SGHRS, CDR2 YFSETQ. V lost 0 bases, J lost 3 bases, and 10 bases lay in between. This CDR3 reads CASSLVAWGYEQYF. The CDR3 bases are TGCGCCAGCAGCTTGGTAGCGTGGGGCTACGAGCAGTACTTC.

This chain uses TRBV12-5 with TRBJ2-1; D is perhaps TRBD1 (7 bases). The CDR3 loop spans 15 amino acids. V was shortened by 1 base and J by 3 bases, with 10 bases between the two germline ends. Germline CDR1 reads LGHNT; CDR2 reads FRNRAP. The CDR3 DNA follows: TGTGCTAGTGGTTTGGGCAGGGGGGACTACAATGAGCAGTTCTTC. Protein product: CASGLGRGDYNEQFF. The full variable domain, with the rest looked up from reference TRBV12-5 and TRBJ2-1, is DARVTQTPRHKVTEMGQEVTMRCQPILGHNTVFWYRQTMMQGLELLAYFRNRAPLDDSGMPKDRFSAEMPDATLATLKIQPSEPRDSAVYFCASGLGRGDYNEQFFGPGTRLTVL.

Only a few counts were recorded for this clone. V is TRBV5-4 and J is TRBJ2-1; 8 bases are shared with TRBD2. Germline CDR1 SGHNT, CDR2 YYREEE (reference sequence). V lost 4 bases and J lost 8; bases outside the gene matches: 8. The CDR3 is 14 amino acids. The CDR3: CASSPRTSSDEQFF. The CDR3 coding sequence is TGTGCCAGCAGCCCTCGGACTAGCAGCGATGAGCAGTTCTTC.

The genes are TRBV5-1 and TRBJ2-2; no clear D. The CDR3 runs 16 residues. V was shortened by 4 bases and J by 0 bases, with 13 bases between the two germline ends. Germline CDR1 and CDR2: SGHRS and YFSETQ. CDR3 in amino acids: CASSPTLNANTGELFF. CDR3 bases: TGCGCCAGCAGCCCAACACTAAACGCGAACACCGGGGAGCTGTTTTTT.

With respect to this clone: This same CDR3 is encoded by further DNA sequences in the sample. The chain combines TRBV7-3 with TRBJ1-1; possibly TRBD1 for D (6 bases). This CDR3 contains 13 residues. The germline V and J ends were trimmed by 2 bases and 4 bases, with 8 bases remaining between them. Germline V gene lookup returns CDR1 SGHTA and CDR2 FQGTGA. DNA of the CDR3: TGTGCCAGCAGCTTAGGAGGGGGCACTGAAGCTTTCTTT. It yields the protein CASSLGGGTEAFF.

The CDR3 bases are TGTGCCAGCAGCCTCTACGGCAGGGGAGATCAGCCCCAGCATTTT. Encoded protein: CASSLYGRGDQPQHF. The genes are TRBV7-8 and TRBJ1-5; D may be TRBD1 (6 bases). There are 15 residues in the CDR3. V lost 5 bases and J lost 5, with 16 bases in between. The germline V gene has CDR1 SGHVS and CDR2 FQNEAQ.

This clone has only one observation. CDR3 sequence (DNA): TGTGCCAGCAGCCTCCTCCTTACCGGGACAGCATACAATGAGCAGTTCTTC. Its translation: CASSLLLTGTAYNEQFF. The V call is TRBV7-2, the J call TRBJ2-1; 7 nucleotides match TRBD1. The V segment lost 5 bases and the J segment 4 bases; nucleotides outside the gene matches: 14. The CDR3 is made up of 17 amino acids. Germline V gene lookup returns CDR1 SGHTA and CDR2 FQGNSA.

V gene TRBV6-1 combines with J gene TRBJ2-3; 7 nucleotides agree with TRBD1. The trim removed 2 bases at V and 1 base at J, leaving 12 bases unmatched. CDR1 MNHNS and CDR2 SASEGT come from the germline V gene. The CDR3 sequence is 18 residues long. The CDR3 spells CASSESPLTGDGTDTQYF. The DNA for the CDR3 is TGTGCCAGCAGTGAATCCCCCTTAACAGGGGATGGCACAGATACGCAGTATTTT.

CDR3 loop: CASSPTGDSGANVLTF. The CDR3 nucleotides read TGTGCCAGCAGCCCGACAGGGGACTCTGGGGCCAACGTCCTGACTTTC. The rearrangement links TRBV7-8 to TRBJ2-6, with 8 bases lining up with TRBD1. The V gene's germline CDR1 is SGHVS and CDR2 FQNEAQ. Trimming at V came to 5 bases and at J to 0 bases, leaving 3 bases not matched to a gene. This CDR3 contains 16 residues.

This clone was picked up one time. V and J are TRBV6-6 and TRBJ1-3, with 7 bases identical to TRBD1. The germline V gene has CDR1 MNHNY and CDR2 SVGAGI (reference sequence). The trim removed 2 bases at V and 1 base at J, leaving 2 bases unmatched. The CDR3 loop spans 15 amino acids. This chain's CDR3 is CASSYDRASGNTIYF. CDR3 DNA: TGTGCCAGCAGTTACGACAGGGCTTCTGGAAACACCATATATTTT.